The sequence of this T cell receptor beta chain was determined in a study of spatial heterogeneity in lung cancer. Study-wide context: The approximately 69 donors had untreated early-stage non-small cell lung cancer. Where present, follow-up PBMC were sequenced a median of about 22 months after resection. Study outcomes and limitations: Tumor TCRs that were ubiquitous and expanded showed up in blood more at resection than follow-up.

About this clonotype: Its specificity is not known.

TCRdb analysed the 5' RACE reads with MiXCR anew, one entry per CDR3 protein. In the table there are around 120,000 distinct CDR3 sequences, 10% to 15% of which are singletons. Described time point: blood at routine non-recurrence follow-up after resection. Whole RNA from tumor, nontumor lung or frozen PBMC was sequenced unsorted. V gave up 3 bases and J gave up 3 bases; unmatched junction bases: 3. Germline CDR1 reads DFQATT; CDR2 reads SNEGSKA (reference sequence). The CDR3 has 13 residues. Specimen: PBMCs, collected at follow-up. This TCR was recovered from a male donor with early-stage non-small cell lung cancer. The chain combines TRBV20-1 with TRBJ1-1; 8 nucleotides align to TRBD1. The DNA of the CDR3 is TGCAGTGCTAGCAGGGGGCCGGACACTGAAGCTTTCTTT. Its translation: CSASRGPDTEAFF.